This T cell receptor (beta chain) is drawn from a study of T-cell memory formation after mild COVID-19. The CDR3 spans 15 residues. Between the trimmed V and J ends, which lost 0 bases and 4 bases, there was a span of 9 bases. Germline assignment: CDR1 MNHEY and CDR2 SVGAGI. One entry per CDR3 protein results from TCRdb running MiXCR on the 5' RACE reads. This repertoire shows a few hundred thousand distinct CDR3 sequences, 20% to 25% found once; its top ten account for roughly a fifth. This chain connects TRBV6-5 to TRBJ2-2; no definite D call. The clonotype was recovered from a man in his late teens or twenties who had mild COVID-19 (a few samples of this study predate the infection). Cell type and time point are not known. The sequenced sample consisted of PBMCs or a T cell subset sorted from them (not recorded which). CDR3 loop: CASSYSSLGTGELFF. The CDR3 coding sequence is TGTGCCAGCAGTTACTCCAGTTTAGGCACCGGGGAGCTGTTTTTT.